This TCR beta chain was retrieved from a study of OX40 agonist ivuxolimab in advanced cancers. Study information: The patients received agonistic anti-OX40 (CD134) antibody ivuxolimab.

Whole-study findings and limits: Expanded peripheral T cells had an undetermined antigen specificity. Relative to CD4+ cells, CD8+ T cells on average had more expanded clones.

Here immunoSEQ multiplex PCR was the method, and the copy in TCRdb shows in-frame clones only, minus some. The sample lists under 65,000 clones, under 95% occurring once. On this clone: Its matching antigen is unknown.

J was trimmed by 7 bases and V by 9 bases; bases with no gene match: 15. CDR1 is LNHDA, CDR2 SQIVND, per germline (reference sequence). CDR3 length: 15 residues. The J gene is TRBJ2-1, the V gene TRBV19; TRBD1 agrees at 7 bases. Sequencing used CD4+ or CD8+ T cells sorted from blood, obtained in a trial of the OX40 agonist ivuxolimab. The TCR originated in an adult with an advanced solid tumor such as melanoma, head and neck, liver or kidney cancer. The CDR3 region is CASLSWGQPDNEQFF. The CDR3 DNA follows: TGTGCCAGCCTCTCGTGGGGACAGCCCGATAATGAGCAGTTCTTC.